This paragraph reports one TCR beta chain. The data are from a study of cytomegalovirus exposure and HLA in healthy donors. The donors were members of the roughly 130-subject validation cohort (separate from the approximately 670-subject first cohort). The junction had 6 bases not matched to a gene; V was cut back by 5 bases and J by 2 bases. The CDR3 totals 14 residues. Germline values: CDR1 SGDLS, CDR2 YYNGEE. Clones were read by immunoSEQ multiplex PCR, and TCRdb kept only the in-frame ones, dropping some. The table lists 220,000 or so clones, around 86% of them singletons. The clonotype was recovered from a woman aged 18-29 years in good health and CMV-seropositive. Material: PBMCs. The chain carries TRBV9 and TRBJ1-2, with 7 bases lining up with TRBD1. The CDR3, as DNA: TGTGCCAGCAGTCTTGACAGGGCAAACTATGGCTACACCTTC. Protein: CASSLDRANYGYTF.